The clone carrying this TCR beta chain was recorded once. Sequencing used immunoSEQ multiplex PCR; TCRdb keeps in-frame clones, though not all of them. The top ten hold more than 1.2% of the sample, which has over 150,000 clones, approximately 92% seen once. This sample is drawn from a study of control samples from healthy donors and cancer patients. Trimming left V 0 bases short and J 8 bases short, with 19 bases between. CDR1 MNHEY and CDR2 SVGAGI come from the germline V gene. The CDR3 sequence is 16 residues long. The chain combines TRBV6-5 with TRBJ1-2, with D tentatively TRBD1 (5 bases). The sequence was obtained from a man aged 18 to 29 in good health. Sequencing input: blood. DNA for the CDR3: TGTGCCAGCAGTTACTCCCGGGGCCAGCGGGCGAGGGGCTACACCTTC. Its protein product is CASSYSRGQRARGYTF.